This record concerns one T cell receptor beta chain sequence. This sample was taken from a study of blood T cell repertoires in COVID-19. Study-level information: Samples of COVID-19 (acute and convalescent) were obtained from the United States, Italy and Spain. T cells, B-cell-depleted T cells, or PBMCs supplied cDNA or gDNA.

Original methodology: Estimates of nucleated cell counts were drawn from the amplification of reference gene primers. Sequencing was performed with immunoSEQ multiplex PCR; in TCRdb, only in-frame clones are kept and a portion is missing. Clone size and the V and J calls come from that table; the DNA yielded D and trimming. The sample comprises 400,000 to 450,000 clones, roughly 90% of which are singletons, and about 1.5% rests with the top ten. The CDR3 is 13 amino acids. V dropped 6 bases and J dropped 7 bases, with 13 bases sitting between them. Germline values: CDR1 MNHEY, CDR2 SVGAGI. What was sequenced was peripheral blood. The clonotype originates from a woman aged 25 to 39 with active or convalescent COVID-19. The J gene is TRBJ2-1, the V gene TRBV6-5; D call uncertain. CDR3 DNA: TGTGCCAGCAGCTCAAGAGCCCTAAATGAGCAGTTCTTC. Translating gives CASSSRALNEQFF.